This record looks at one TCR beta chain sequence and its context. This CDR3 spans 15 amino acids. After removal of 9 bases from V and 1 base from J, the junction contained 12 bases not matched to a gene. Germline loops: CDR1 LNHDA, CDR2 SQIVND (reference sequence). As processed by the authors: Reference gene primer amplification in the assay estimated nucleated cell counts. Libraries were prepared by immunoSEQ multiplex PCR; TCRdb keeps only in-frame clonotypes and omits some of them. V and J calls and clone size are given by that table; D and trimming were obtained from the DNA. The data contain over 100,000 clones, approximately 80% of them singletons. This entry belongs to a study of blood T cell repertoires in COVID-19. Study in general: COVID-19 samples from acute and convalescent phases originated in the United States, Italy and Spain.

The source material was peripheral blood. The receptor was isolated from a woman between 65 and 79 years old with acute or convalescent COVID-19. The chain is built from TRBV19 and TRBJ2-7, with TRBD1 identical over 7 bases. The CDR3 sequence: CASSRQGGSSYEQYF. The CDR3 DNA reads as TGTGCCAGCTCGCGACAGGGTGGAAGTTCCTACGAGCAGTACTTC.